Detailed here is one T cell receptor (beta chain). The data were obtained in a study of blood T cell repertoires in COVID-19. Study as a whole: Samples representing acute and convalescent COVID-19 were sourced from the United States, Italy and Spain.

Original processing methods: Estimated nucleated cell counts came from reference gene primer amplification. TCRdb keeps only in-frame clones here, not all; method: immunoSEQ multiplex PCR. That table gives V, J and clone size, and the DNA gave D and trimming. Counted here are around 190,000 clones, approximately 86% occurring once; the ten biggest clones make up more than 7.5%. CDR3 length: 16 residues. V shed 1 base and J shed 0 bases, with 10 bases lying between them. Germline CDR1 is KGHDR and CDR2 is SFDVKD. This receptor was obtained from a middle-aged man with active or convalescent COVID-19. Sequencing was carried out using peripheral blood. The J gene is TRBJ2-3, the V gene TRBV24-1, with D possibly matching TRBD2 (6 bases). The CDR3 is CATSDFESGSTDTQYF. DNA of the CDR3: TGTGCCACCAGTGATTTTGAGAGCGGGAGCACAGATACGCAGTATTTT.